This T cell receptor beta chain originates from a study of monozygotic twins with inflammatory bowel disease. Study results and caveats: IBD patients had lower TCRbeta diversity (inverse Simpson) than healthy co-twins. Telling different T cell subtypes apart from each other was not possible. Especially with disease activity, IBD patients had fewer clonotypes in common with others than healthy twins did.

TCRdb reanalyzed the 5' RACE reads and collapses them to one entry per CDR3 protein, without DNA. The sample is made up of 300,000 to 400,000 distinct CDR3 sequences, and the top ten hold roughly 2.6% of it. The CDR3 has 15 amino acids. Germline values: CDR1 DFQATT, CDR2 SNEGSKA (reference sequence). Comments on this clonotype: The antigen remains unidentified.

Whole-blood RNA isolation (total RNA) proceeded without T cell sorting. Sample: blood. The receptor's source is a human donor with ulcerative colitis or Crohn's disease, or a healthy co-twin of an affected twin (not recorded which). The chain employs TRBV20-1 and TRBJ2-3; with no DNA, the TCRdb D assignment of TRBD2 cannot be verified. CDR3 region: CSAQARGESTDTQYF.